This T cell receptor (beta chain) was captured by sequencing in a study of neurological immune-mediated disorders. 5'RACE generated cDNA with 10-nucleotide random UMIs. MiXCR, applied by TCRdb to the 5' RACE reads, yields one record per CDR3 protein. In the table there are around 60,000 distinct CDR3 sequences, about 3.4% of which are singletons. Germline V gene lookup returns CDR1 SEHNR and CDR2 FQNEAQ (reference sequence). This CDR3 comprises 13 residues. V was cut by 1 base and J by 3 bases, with 5 bases left in between. This clonotype occurred many times. The receptor was derived from a woman aged 55-69 years with multiple sclerosis. The V and J genes are TRBV7-9 and TRBJ2-3, with D possibly TRBD1 on 5 matching bases. The source material was PBMCs. This CDR3 reads CASSLGTTDTQYF. The CDR3, as DNA: TGTGCCAGCAGCTTAGGGACAACAGATACGCAGTATTTT. Full variable domain (outside the CDR3, taken from reference TRBV7-9 and TRBJ2-3): DTGVSQNPRHKITKRGQNVTFRCDPISEHNRLYWYRQTLGQGPEFLTYFQNEAQLEKSRLLSDRFSAERPKGSFSTLEIQRTEQGDSAMYLCASSLGTTDTQYFGPGTRLTVL.